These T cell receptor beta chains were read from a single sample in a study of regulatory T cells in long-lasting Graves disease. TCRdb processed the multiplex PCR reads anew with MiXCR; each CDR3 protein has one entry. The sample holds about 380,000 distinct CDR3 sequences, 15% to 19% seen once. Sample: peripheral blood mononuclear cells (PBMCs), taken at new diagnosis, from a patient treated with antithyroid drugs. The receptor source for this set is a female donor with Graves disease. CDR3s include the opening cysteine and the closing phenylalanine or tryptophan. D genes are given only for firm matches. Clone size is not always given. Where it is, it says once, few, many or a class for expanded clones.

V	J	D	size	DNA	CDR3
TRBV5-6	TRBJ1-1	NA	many	TGTGCAACTCGGGGGGGTACAGCTGAAGCTTTCTTT	CATRGGTAEAFF
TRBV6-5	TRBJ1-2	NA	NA	TGTGCCAGCAGTTACCATGGACAGCACTATGGCTACACCTTC	CASSYHGQHYGYTF
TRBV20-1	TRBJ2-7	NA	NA	TGCAGTGCTAGGGTTGAAGCAGGAGGAGGGCAGTACTTC	CSARVEAGGGQYF
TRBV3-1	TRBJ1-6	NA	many	TGTGCCAGCAGCCAAGATTTTGGTCAGTTCCAGCCACCCCTCCACTTT	CASSQDFGQFQPPLHF
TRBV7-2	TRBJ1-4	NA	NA	TGTGCCAGCAGCCGAAGGGCAAATAATGAAAAACTGTTTTTT	CASSRRANNEKLFF
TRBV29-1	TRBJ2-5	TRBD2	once	TGCAGCGGGGCGGGAGGGCTCGACGAGACCCAGTACTTC	CSGAGGLDETQYF
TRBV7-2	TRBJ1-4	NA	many	TGTGCCAGCAGCCAAATGGGGGGTGCAACTAATGAAAAACTGTTTTTT	CASSQMGGATNEKLFF
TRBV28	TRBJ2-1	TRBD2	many	TGTGCCAGCACCCCCGGGGGGGGGTGGGTGGAGACTAGCGGGAGTTTTACCTACAATGAGCAGTTCTTC	CASTPGGGWVETSGSFTYNEQFF
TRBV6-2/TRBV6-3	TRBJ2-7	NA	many	TGTGCCAGCAGTTACGTAAGGGAGATTGCCTACGAGCAGTACTTC	CASSYVREIAYEQYF
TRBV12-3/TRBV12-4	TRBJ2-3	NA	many	TGTGCCAGCAGTTTAAGACCAGGGGTGGATACGCAGTATTTT	CASSLRPGVDTQYF
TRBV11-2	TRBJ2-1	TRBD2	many	TGTGCCAGCAGCTTAGCCCTAGCGGGAGGGCCGAGTGAGCAGTTCTTC	CASSLALAGGPSEQFF
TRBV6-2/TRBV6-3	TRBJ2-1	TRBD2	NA	TGTGCCAGCAAGGAACTAGCGGGAGTCCATGAGCAGTTCTTC	CASKELAGVHEQFF
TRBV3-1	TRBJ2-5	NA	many	TGTGCCAGCAGCCAAGATGATCGGACGGAGACCCAGTACTTC	CASSQDDRTETQYF
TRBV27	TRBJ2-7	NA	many	TGTGCCAGCAGTTCTCCGGGTCACCCAGAACTCTTC	CASSSPGHPELF
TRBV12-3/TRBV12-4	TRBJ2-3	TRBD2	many	TGTGCCAGCAGTTTAGGACTAGCGGAAAGCACAGATACGCAGTATTTT	CASSLGLAESTDTQYF
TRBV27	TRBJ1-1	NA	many	TGTGCCAGCAGTTTATCGGGGGGGGCGTTTAATGGGAACACTGAAGCTTTCTTT	CASSLSGGAFNGNTEAFF
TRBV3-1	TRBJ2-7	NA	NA	TGTGCCAGCAGCCAGACCTCCCGGGGTACTAGCTCCTACGAGCAGTACTTC	CASSQTSRGTSSYEQYF
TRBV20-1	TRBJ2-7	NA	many	TGCAGTGCTAGACGGCCACCAGACGAGCAGTACTTC	CSARRPPDEQYF
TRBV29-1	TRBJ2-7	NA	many	TGCAGCGTCATGTATTCCCGCTACGAGCAGTACTTC	CSVMYSRYEQYF
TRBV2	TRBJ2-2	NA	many	TGTGCCAGCAGTGAATGGGACACCGGGGAGCTGTTTTTT	CASSEWDTGELFF
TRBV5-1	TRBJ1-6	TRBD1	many	TGCGCCAGCAGCTTAACCGCCGGGACAGGCCAACACCTCCACTTT	CASSLTAGTGQHLHF
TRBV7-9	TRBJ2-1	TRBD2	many	TGTGCCAGCAGCTCGGGACTAGCGGGGAGCTCCTACAATGAGCAGTTCTTC	CASSSGLAGSSYNEQFF
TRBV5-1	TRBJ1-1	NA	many	TGCGCCAGCAGCTTAAGTCAAGCAGGGGACACTGAAGCTTTCTTT	CASSLSQAGDTEAFF
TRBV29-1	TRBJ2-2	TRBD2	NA	TGCAGCGTCACCGGGACTACCCCCGGGGAGCTGTTTTTT	CSVTGTTPGELFF
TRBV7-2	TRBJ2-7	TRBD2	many	TGTGCCAGCAGCTTAGTTAGCGGGTCGTTCTACGAGCAGTACTTC	CASSLVSGSFYEQYF
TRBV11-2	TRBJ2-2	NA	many	TGTGCCAGCAGGTCCTCTAGGACAGCGAACACCGGGGAGCTGTTTTTT	CASRSSRTANTGELFF
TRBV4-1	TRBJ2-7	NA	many	TGCGCCAGCAGCCTCACTCTTTCGGCTGGATACGAGCAGTACTTC	CASSLTLSAGYEQYF
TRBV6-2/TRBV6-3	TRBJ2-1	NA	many	TGTGCCAGCAGTTACCGGCCGCTCCGCTCCTACAATGAGCAGTTCTTC	CASSYRPLRSYNEQFF
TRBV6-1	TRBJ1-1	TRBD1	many	TGTGCCACCGGGACAGGGCTCCGGGCTGAAGCTTTCTTT	CATGTGLRAEAFF
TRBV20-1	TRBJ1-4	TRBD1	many	TGCAGTGCTCCGGGACAGGTTAATGAAAAACTGTTTTTT	CSAPGQVNEKLFF
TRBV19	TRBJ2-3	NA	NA	TGTGCCAGTAGTGATGGAATAGCGAGCGCAGATACGCAGTATTTT	CASSDGIASADTQYF
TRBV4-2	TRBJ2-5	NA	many	TGTGCCAGCAGCCAAGAGTGGGACCGCCGTGGATCTCGCCAAGAGACCCAGTACTTC	CASSQEWDRRGSRQETQYF
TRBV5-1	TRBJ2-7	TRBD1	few	TGCGCCAGCAGCAGGATGACAGGGAGCTCCTACGAGCAGTACTTC	CASSRMTGSSYEQYF
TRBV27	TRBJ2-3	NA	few	TGTGCCAGCAGGAGCGCAGATACGCAGTATTTT	CASRSADTQYF
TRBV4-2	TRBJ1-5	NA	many	TGTGCCAGCAGCCAAGAACTCCAGGGTAATCAGCCCCAGCATTTT	CASSQELQGNQPQHF
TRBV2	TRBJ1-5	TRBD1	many	TGTGCCAGCAGTGAAGACAGGGGCGTCGATCAGCCCCAGCATTTT	CASSEDRGVDQPQHF
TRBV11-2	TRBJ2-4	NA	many	TGTGCCAGCAGCTTAGAAGGGGAAGGTTTTTGGGCCAAAAACATTCAGTACTTC	CASSLEGEGFWAKNIQYF
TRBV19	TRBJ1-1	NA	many	TGTGCCAGTAGTATGTTGGGGCAGGAAAACACTGAAGCTTTCTTT	CASSMLGQENTEAFF
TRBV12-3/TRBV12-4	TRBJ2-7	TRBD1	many	TGTGCCAGCCAGGGACAGTACGCCCACGAGCAGTACTTC	CASQGQYAHEQYF
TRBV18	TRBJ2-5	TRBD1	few	TGTGCCAGCTCACCTCAACCGGGACAGGGGGTGGAGACCCAGTACTTC	CASSPQPGQGVETQYF
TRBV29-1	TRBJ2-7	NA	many	TGCAGCGTTGAGGGGTTTGCAACTGAACTCTACGAGCAGTACTTC	CSVEGFATELYEQYF
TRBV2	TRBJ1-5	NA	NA	TGTGCCAGCAGTGATTGGTCAGACAATCAGCCCCAGCATTTT	CASSDWSDNQPQHF
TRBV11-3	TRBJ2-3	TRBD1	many	TGTGCCAGCAGCTCCCGGACAGGGGACACAGATACGCAGTATTTT	CASSSRTGDTDTQYF
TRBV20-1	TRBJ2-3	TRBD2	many	TGCAGTGCACCTCTAGCGGATAGCACAGATACGCAGTATTTT	CSAPLADSTDTQYF
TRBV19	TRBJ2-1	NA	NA	TGTGCCAGTAGTATCCAGGGACTCCTCCTTTCGGAGCAGTTCTTC	CASSIQGLLLSEQFF
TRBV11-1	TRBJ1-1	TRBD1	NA	TGTGCCAGCAGCTCCCCAGGGGGGGACACTGAAGCTTTCTTT	CASSSPGGDTEAFF
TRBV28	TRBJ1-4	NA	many	TGTGCCAGCAGTAGGAACTACGGGACTAATGAAAAACTGTTTTTT	CASSRNYGTNEKLFF
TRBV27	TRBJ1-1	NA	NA	TGTGCCAGCAGTTACAAACAGGGTTACACTGAAGCTTTCTTT	CASSYKQGYTEAFF
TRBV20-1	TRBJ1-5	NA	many	TGCAGTGCTAAGTACAGGGTAAATCAGCCCCAGCATTTT	CSAKYRVNQPQHF
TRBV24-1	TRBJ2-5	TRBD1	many	TGTGCCACCAGTGATTCAGGGGGCGCGGGAGAGACCCAGTACTTC	CATSDSGGAGETQYF
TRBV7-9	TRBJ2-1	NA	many	TGTGCCGGAAATAGACAGCTAGCAAACAATGAGCAGTTCTTC	CAGNRQLANNEQFF
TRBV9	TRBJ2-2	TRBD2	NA	TGTGCCAGCAGCGGTTTAGCGGGAGTTGGCACCGGGGAGCTGTTTTTT	CASSGLAGVGTGELFF
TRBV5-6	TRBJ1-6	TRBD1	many	TGTGCCAGCAGCTTCACCGGGACAGGGTATGGTTCACCCCTCCACTTT	CASSFTGTGYGSPLHF
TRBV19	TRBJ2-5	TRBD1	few	TGTGCCAGTAGTATAACAGGGGGCGCTGGTACGGAGACCCAGTACTTC	CASSITGGAGTETQYF
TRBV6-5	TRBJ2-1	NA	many	TGTGCCAGCAGTTACTCGACGCGCGGCGGGCGGGGGCCCAACAATGAGCAGTTCTTC	CASSYSTRGGRGPNNEQFF
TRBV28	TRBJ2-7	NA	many	TGTGCCAGCACGGAAGCCGGGACAAAATACGAGCAGTACTTC	CASTEAGTKYEQYF